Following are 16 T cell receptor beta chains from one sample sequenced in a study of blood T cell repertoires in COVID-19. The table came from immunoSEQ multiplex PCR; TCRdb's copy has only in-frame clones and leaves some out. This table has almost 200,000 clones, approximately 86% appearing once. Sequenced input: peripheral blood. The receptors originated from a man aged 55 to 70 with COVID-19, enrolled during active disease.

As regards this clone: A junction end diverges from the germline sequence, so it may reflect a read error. The CDR3: CTSSSAGTHDEAFF. The CDR3 DNA is TGTACCAGCAGTTCTGCCGGGACACATGATGAAGCTTTCTTT. The rearrangement links TRBV5-6 to TRBJ1-1; the D gene is possibly TRBD1 (6 bases). This CDR3 contains 14 residues. Germline CDR1 is SGHDT and CDR2 is YYEEEE. Full variable domain (remainder filled in from reference TRBV5-6 and TRBJ1-1): DAGVTQSPTHLIKTRGQQVTLRCSPKSGHDTVSWYQQALGQGPQFIFQYYEEEERQRGNFPDRFSGHQFPNYSSELNVNALLLGDSALYLCTSSSAGTHDEAFFGQGTRLTVV.

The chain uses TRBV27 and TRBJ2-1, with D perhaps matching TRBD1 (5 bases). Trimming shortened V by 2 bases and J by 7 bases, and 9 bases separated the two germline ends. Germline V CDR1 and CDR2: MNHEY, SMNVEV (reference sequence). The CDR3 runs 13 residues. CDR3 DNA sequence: TGTGCCAGCAGTTTAGGACACCGTAATGAGCAGTTCTTC. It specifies CASSLGHRNEQFF.

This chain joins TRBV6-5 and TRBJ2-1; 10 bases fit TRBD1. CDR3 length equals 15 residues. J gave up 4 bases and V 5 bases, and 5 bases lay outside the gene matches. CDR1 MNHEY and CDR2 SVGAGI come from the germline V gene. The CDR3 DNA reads TGTGCCAGCAGTCGGGGGACAGGGGTATACAATGAGCAGTTCTTC. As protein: CASSRGTGVYNEQFF.

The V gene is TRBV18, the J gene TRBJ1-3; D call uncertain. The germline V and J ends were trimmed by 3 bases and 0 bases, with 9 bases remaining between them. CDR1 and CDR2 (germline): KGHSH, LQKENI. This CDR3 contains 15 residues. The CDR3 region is CASSPNGNSGNTIYF. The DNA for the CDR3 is TGTGCCAGCTCACCGAACGGGAACTCTGGAAACACCATATATTTT.

The CDR3 nucleotides are TGTGCCAGTAGTATCCCGGGGAGTAAGGGTCAGCCCCAGCATTTT. Translating gives CASSIPGSKGQPQHF. The gene calls are TRBV19 and TRBJ1-5; no definite D call. V lost 3 bases to trimming and J lost 6 bases, with 15 bases between them. From germline, CDR1 is LNHDA and CDR2 SQIVND (reference sequence). This CDR3 has 15 residues. Looking up the rest from reference TRBV19 and TRBJ1-5 gives the full variable domain: DGGITQSPKYLFRKEGQNVTLSCEQNLNHDAMYWYRQDPGQGLRLIYYSQIVNDFQKGDIAEGYSVSREKKESFPLTVTSAQKNPTAFYLCASSIPGSKGQPQHFGDGTRLSIL.

CDR3 coding DNA: TGTGCCAGCAGCTTAGGGACAGTCTCCTACGAGCAGTACTTC. Its protein is CASSLGTVSYEQYF. The chain carries TRBV7-2 and TRBJ2-7, with D possibly matching TRBD1 (6 bases). The CDR3 covers 14 residues. V lost 1 base, J lost 0 bases, and 7 bases lay in between. CDR1 and CDR2 (germline): SGHTA, FQGNSA. Complete variable domain (other parts from reference TRBV7-2 and TRBJ2-7): GAGVSQSPSNKVTEKGKDVELRCDPISGHTALYWYRQSLGQGLEFLIYFQGNSAPDKSGLPSDRFSAERTGGSVSTLTIQRTQQEDSAVYLCASSLGTVSYEQYFGPGTRLTVT.

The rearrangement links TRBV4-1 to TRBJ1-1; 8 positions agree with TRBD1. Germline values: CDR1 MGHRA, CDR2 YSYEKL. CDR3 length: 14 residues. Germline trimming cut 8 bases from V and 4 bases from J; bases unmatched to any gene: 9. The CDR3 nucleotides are TGCGCCAGCGCCGGACAGGGATACGGCACTGAAGCTTTCTTT. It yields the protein CASAGQGYGTEAFF.

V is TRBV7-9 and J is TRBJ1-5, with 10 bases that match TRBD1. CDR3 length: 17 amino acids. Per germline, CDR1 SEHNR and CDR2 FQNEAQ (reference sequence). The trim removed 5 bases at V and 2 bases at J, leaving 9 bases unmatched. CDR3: CASSTGQGLNGNQPQHF. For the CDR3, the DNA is TGTGCCAGCAGCACGGGACAGGGGTTAAACGGCAATCAGCCCCAGCATTTT.

In nucleotides, the CDR3 is TGTGCCAGCAGCCTAACTATATTCGCAGATACGCAGTATTTT. Its protein is CASSLTIFADTQYF. The rearrangement joins TRBV3-1 (or the pseudogene TRBV3-2) to TRBJ2-3; no definite D call. With 4 bases removed from V and 4 bases from J, the gap between germline ends came to 12 bases. The CDR3 is made up of 14 amino acids. Germline-derived CDR1 and CDR2 are LGHDT and YNNKEL (reference sequence).

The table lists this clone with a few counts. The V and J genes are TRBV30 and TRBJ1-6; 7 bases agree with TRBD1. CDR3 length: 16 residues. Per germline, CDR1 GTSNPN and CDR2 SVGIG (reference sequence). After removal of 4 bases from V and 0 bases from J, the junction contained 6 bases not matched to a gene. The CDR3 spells CAWKGQSSSYNSPLHF. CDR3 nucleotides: TGTGCCTGGAAGGGACAGTCTAGCTCCTATAATTCACCCCTCCACTTT.

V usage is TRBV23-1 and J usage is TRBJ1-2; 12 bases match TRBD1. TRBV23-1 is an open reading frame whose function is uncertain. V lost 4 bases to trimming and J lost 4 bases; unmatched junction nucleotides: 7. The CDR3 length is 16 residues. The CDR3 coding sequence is TGCGCCAGCAGTCCCCCGGGACAGGGGGCGGGCTATGGCTACACCTTC. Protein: CASSPPGQGAGYGYTF.

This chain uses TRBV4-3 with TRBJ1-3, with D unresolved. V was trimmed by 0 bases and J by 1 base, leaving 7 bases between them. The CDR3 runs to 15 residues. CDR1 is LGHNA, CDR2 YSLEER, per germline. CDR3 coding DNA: TGCGCCAGCAGCCAAGATGTCGCGTCTGGAAACACCATATATTTT. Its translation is CASSQDVASGNTIYF.

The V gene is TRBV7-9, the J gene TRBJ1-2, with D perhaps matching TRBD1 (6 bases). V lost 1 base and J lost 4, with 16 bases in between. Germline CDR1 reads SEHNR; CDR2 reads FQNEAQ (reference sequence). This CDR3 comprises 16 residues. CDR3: CASSLGPTGTPYGYTF. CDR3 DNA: TGTGCCAGCAGCTTAGGTCCGACCGGGACACCCTATGGCTACACCTTC.

CDR3 nucleotide sequence: TGTGCCTGTAAGGTTCAGGGGTCAGCCGAGTCCTACAATGAGCAGTTCTTC. This codes for CACKVQGSAESYNEQFF. This chain connects TRBV5-4 to TRBJ2-1, with D possibly TRBD1 on 6 matching bases. CDR3 size: 17 residues. CDR1 and CDR2 (germline): SGHNT, YYREEE (reference sequence). V was pared by 10 bases and J by 1 base, with 24 bases between.

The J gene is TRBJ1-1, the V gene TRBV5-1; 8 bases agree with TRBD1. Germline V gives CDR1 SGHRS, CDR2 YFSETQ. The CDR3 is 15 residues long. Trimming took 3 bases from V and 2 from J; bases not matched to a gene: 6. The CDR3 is CASSSGTGVNTEAFF. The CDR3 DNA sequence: TGCGCCAGCAGCTCCGGGACAGGAGTTAACACTGAAGCTTTCTTT.

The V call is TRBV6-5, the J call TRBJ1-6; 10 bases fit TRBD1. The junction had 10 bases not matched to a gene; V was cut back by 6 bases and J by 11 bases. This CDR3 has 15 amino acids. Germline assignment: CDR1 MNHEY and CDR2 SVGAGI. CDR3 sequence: CASRPGTGEYPPLHF. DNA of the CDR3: TGTGCCAGCAGGCCCGGGACAGGGGAATATCCACCCCTCCACTTT.